This is a list of T cell receptor beta chains from one sample in a study of cytomegalovirus exposure and HLA in healthy donors. Here immunoSEQ multiplex PCR was the method, and the copy in TCRdb shows in-frame clones only, minus some. In the table there are approximately 88,000 clones, 60% to 75% of which are singletons. What was sequenced was PBMCs. These receptors were taken from a man aged 60 to 75 in good health and CMV-seronegative. The CDR3 runs from the conserved cysteine through the conserved F or W. D genes are given only for firm matches. The size entry is marked missing in some rows and otherwise reads once, few, many or a size class.

CDR3aa: CASSVDGTELFF; CDR3nt: TGTGCCAGCAGCGTAGATGGCACAGAGCTGTTTTTT; j_gene: TRBJ1-4; v_gene: TRBV9; abundance: -; d_gene: -
CDR3aa: CASRERDSNSPLHF; CDR3nt: TGTGCCAGCAGAGAACGGGACAGTAATTCACCCCTCCACTTT; j_gene: TRBJ1-6; v_gene: TRBV6-5; abundance: -; d_gene: TRBD1
CDR3aa: CASSLGGLASPEQYF; CDR3nt: TGTGCCAGCAGCTTAGGCGGACTAGCTTCTCCCGAGCAGTACTTC; j_gene: TRBJ2-7; v_gene: TRBV7-8; abundance: -; d_gene: TRBD2
CDR3aa: CASSILPPLDRGSSGEQYF; CDR3nt: TGTGCCAGTAGTATTCTCCCTCCATTGGACAGGGGATCCTCGGGCGAGCAGTACTTC; j_gene: TRBJ2-7; v_gene: TRBV19; abundance: -; d_gene: TRBD1
CDR3aa: CASSLQGDTYEQYF; CDR3nt: TGCGCCAGCAGCTTGCAGGGGGACACCTACGAGCAGTACTTC; j_gene: TRBJ2-7; v_gene: TRBV5-1; abundance: -; d_gene: TRBD1
CDR3aa: CASTTYGTAVYNEQFF; CDR3nt: TGTGCCAGCACCACTTACGGGACAGCAGTCTACAATGAGCAGTTCTTC; j_gene: TRBJ2-1; v_gene: TRBV7-2; abundance: -; d_gene: TRBD1
CDR3aa: CASSLKDSSGAFF; CDR3nt: TGTGCCAGCAGCCTGAAGGACAGTTCGGGAGCTTTCTTT; j_gene: TRBJ1-1; v_gene: TRBV6-5; abundance: -; d_gene: -
CDR3aa: CASSTRLAGGLNEQFF; CDR3nt: TGTGCCAGCAGCACCAGACTAGCGGGAGGCCTCAATGAGCAGTTCTTC; j_gene: TRBJ2-1; v_gene: TRBV7-9; abundance: -; d_gene: TRBD2
CDR3aa: CASSFNGESEAFF; CDR3nt: TGTGCCAGCAGCTTTAACGGGGAATCTGAAGCTTTCTTT; j_gene: TRBJ1-1; v_gene: TRBV7-9; abundance: -; d_gene: -
CDR3aa: CASGLEQGTEAFF; CDR3nt: TGTGCTAGTGGTTTGGAACAGGGTACTGAAGCTTTCTTT; j_gene: TRBJ1-1; v_gene: TRBV12-5; abundance: -; d_gene: -
CDR3aa: CASGFKLAGDYNEQFF; CDR3nt: TGTGCTAGTGGTTTCAAACTAGCGGGTGACTACAATGAGCAGTTCTTC; j_gene: TRBJ2-1; v_gene: TRBV12-5; abundance: -; d_gene: TRBD2
CDR3aa: CASSVTSGRRNEQFF; CDR3nt: TGTGCCAGTAGTGTCACTAGCGGGAGGCGGAATGAGCAGTTCTTC; j_gene: TRBJ2-1; v_gene: TRBV19; abundance: -; d_gene: TRBD2
CDR3aa: CASTQQGPLGEKLFF; CDR3nt: TGTGCCAGCACTCAACAGGGCCCCTTAGGGGAAAAACTGTTTTTT; j_gene: TRBJ1-4; v_gene: TRBV28; abundance: -; d_gene: -
CDR3aa: CSVEDTGTMNTGELFF; CDR3nt: TGCAGCGTTGAAGATACTGGGACAATGAACACCGGGGAGCTGTTTTTT; j_gene: TRBJ2-2; v_gene: TRBV29-1; abundance: -; d_gene: -
CDR3aa: CASSYDRTEAFF; CDR3nt: TGTGCCAGTAGTTATGACAGGACTGAAGCTTTCTTT; j_gene: TRBJ1-1; v_gene: TRBV19; abundance: -; d_gene: -
CDR3aa: CASSIEQGAGTDTQYF; CDR3nt: TGTGCCAGTAGTATTGAACAAGGAGCAGGCACAGATACGCAGTATTTT; j_gene: TRBJ2-3; v_gene: TRBV19; abundance: -; d_gene: -
CDR3aa: CASSLGGQGVDEQFF; CDR3nt: TGCGCCAGCAGCTTGGGGGGACAGGGGGTGGATGAGCAGTTCTTC; j_gene: TRBJ2-1; v_gene: TRBV5-1; abundance: once; d_gene: TRBD1
CDR3aa: CASSVEQGPGELFF; CDR3nt: TGTGCCAGCAGCGTAGAGCAGGGGCCCGGGGAGCTGTTTTTT; j_gene: TRBJ2-2; v_gene: TRBV9; abundance: few; d_gene: -
CDR3aa: CASSLSTGGFSYEQYF; CDR3nt: TGTGCCAGCAGCTTATCGACAGGGGGATTCTCCTACGAGCAGTACTTC; j_gene: TRBJ2-7; v_gene: TRBV7-9; abundance: -; d_gene: TRBD1
CDR3aa: CASRGGSSYEQYF; CDR3nt: TGCGCCAGCAGGGGAGGGAGCTCCTACGAGCAGTACTTC; j_gene: TRBJ2-7; v_gene: TRBV5-1; abundance: -; d_gene: TRBD2
CDR3aa: CATSPQGRTEAFF; CDR3nt: TGTGCCACCAGTCCACAGGGACGGACTGAAGCTTTCTTT; j_gene: TRBJ1-1; v_gene: TRBV15; abundance: -; d_gene: -
CDR3aa: CASSQNRWDTEAFF; CDR3nt: TGTGCCAGCAGCCAAAACAGGTGGGACACTGAAGCTTTCTTT; j_gene: TRBJ1-1; v_gene: TRBV4-2; abundance: -; d_gene: -
CDR3aa: CASSRSTREGLVGKLFF; CDR3nt: TGTGCCAGCAGCCGTTCCACGCGGGAAGGTCTGGTGGGAAAACTGTTTTTT; j_gene: TRBJ1-4; v_gene: TRBV14; abundance: -; d_gene: -
CDR3aa: CASSEPRGVNEQYF; CDR3nt: TGTGCCAGCAGTGAGCCCAGGGGTGTAAACGAGCAGTACTTC; j_gene: TRBJ2-7; v_gene: TRBV6-1; abundance: -; d_gene: -
CDR3aa: CASKTGDKAFF; CDR3nt: TGTGCCAGCAAAACAGGGGACAAAGCTTTCTTT; j_gene: TRBJ1-1; v_gene: TRBV19; abundance: -; d_gene: TRBD1
CDR3aa: CASRTGPPGGLVTEAFF; CDR3nt: TGTGCCAGCAGGACTGGACCTCCCGGGGGGCTCGTCACTGAAGCTTTCTTT; j_gene: TRBJ1-1; v_gene: TRBV28; abundance: -; d_gene: -
CDR3aa: CASSLGQGGLNEKLFF; CDR3nt: TGTGCCAGCAGCCTCGGACAGGGGGGCCTTAATGAAAAACTGTTTTTT; j_gene: TRBJ1-4; v_gene: TRBV9; abundance: few; d_gene: TRBD1
CDR3aa: CASLGAGGTEAFF; CDR3nt: TGTGCCAGCTTGGGGGCGGGGGGGACTGAAGCTTTCTTT; j_gene: TRBJ1-1; v_gene: TRBV28; abundance: -; d_gene: -
CDR3aa: CASSIVRLGHNEQFF; CDR3nt: TGTGCCAGTAGTATAGTTAGACTAGGGCACAATGAGCAGTTCTTC; j_gene: TRBJ2-1; v_gene: TRBV19; abundance: -; d_gene: -
CDR3aa: CASSPGEATNEKLFF; CDR3nt: TGCGCCAGCAGCCCCGGAGAGGCAACTAATGAAAAACTGTTTTTT; j_gene: TRBJ1-4; v_gene: TRBV5-1; abundance: once; d_gene: -
CDR3aa: CASSAGTDNSPLHF; CDR3nt: TGTGCCAGCAGTGCTGGGACAGATAATTCACCCCTCCACTTT; j_gene: TRBJ1-6; v_gene: TRBV28; abundance: -; d_gene: TRBD1
CDR3aa: CASSSRQGAAGANVLTF; CDR3nt: TGTGCCAGCAGCTCTAGACAGGGGGCTGCGGGGGCCAACGTCCTGACTTTC; j_gene: TRBJ2-6; v_gene: TRBV7-9; abundance: -; d_gene: TRBD1
CDR3aa: CASSLGRIEQYF; CDR3nt: TGTGCCAGCAGTTTAGGCCGAATCGAGCAGTACTTC; j_gene: TRBJ2-7; v_gene: TRBV28; abundance: -; d_gene: -
CDR3aa: CASSLGAGGPETQYF; CDR3nt: TGTGCCAGCAGCTTAGGGGCGGGGGGGCCAGAGACCCAGTACTTC; j_gene: TRBJ2-5; v_gene: TRBV7-3; abundance: -; d_gene: TRBD2
CDR3aa: CASSALGREVDTQYF; CDR3nt: TGTGCCAGTAGTGCCCTGGGGCGGGAGGTCGATACGCAGTATTTT; j_gene: TRBJ2-3; v_gene: TRBV19; abundance: -; d_gene: TRBD2
CDR3aa: CASSQAGGMNEQFF; CDR3nt: TGTGCCAGCAGCCAGGCGGGGGGTATGAATGAGCAGTTCTTC; j_gene: TRBJ2-1; v_gene: TRBV7-3; abundance: -; d_gene: TRBD2
CDR3aa: CASSLARGAYNEQFF; CDR3nt: TGTGCCAGCAGCTTAGCGCGGGGGGCCTACAATGAGCAGTTCTTC; j_gene: TRBJ2-1; v_gene: TRBV7-6; abundance: -; d_gene: TRBD2
CDR3aa: CASSLAPGTYNSPLHF; CDR3nt: TGTGCCAGCAGCTTAGCACCCGGGACCTATAATTCACCCCTCCACTTT; j_gene: TRBJ1-6; v_gene: TRBV11-2; abundance: -; d_gene: -
CDR3aa: CASTVGRGGGEQYF; CDR3nt: TGTGCCAGTACCGTTGGCAGGGGAGGGGGCGAGCAGTACTTC; j_gene: TRBJ2-7; v_gene: TRBV19; abundance: -; d_gene: -
CDR3aa: CASSASSGNTIYF; CDR3nt: TGTGCCAGCAGTGCCAGTTCTGGAAACACCATATATTTT; j_gene: TRBJ1-3; v_gene: TRBV2; abundance: few; d_gene: -
CDR3aa: CASSALSTEAFF; CDR3nt: TGTGCCAGCAGTGCCCTGAGCACTGAAGCTTTCTTT; j_gene: TRBJ1-1; v_gene: TRBV2; abundance: once; d_gene: -
CDR3aa: CASSTRGGNTGELFF; CDR3nt: TGTGCCAGCAGTACGCGGGGGGGGAACACCGGGGAGCTGTTTTTT; j_gene: TRBJ2-2; v_gene: TRBV27; abundance: -; d_gene: TRBD2
CDR3aa: CASRATNTEAFF; CDR3nt: TGTGCCAGCAGGGCCACGAACACTGAAGCTTTCTTT; j_gene: TRBJ1-1; v_gene: TRBV6-1; abundance: -; d_gene: -
CDR3aa: CASSSGLARADTQYF; CDR3nt: TGTGCCAGCAGCTCGGGACTAGCGAGAGCGGATACGCAGTATTTT; j_gene: TRBJ2-3; v_gene: TRBV13; abundance: -; d_gene: TRBD2
CDR3aa: CASSLAGLAVVNEQFF; CDR3nt: TGCGCCAGCAGCTTGGCCGGTCTAGCGGTTGTGAATGAGCAGTTCTTC; j_gene: TRBJ2-1; v_gene: TRBV5-1; abundance: -; d_gene: TRBD2
CDR3aa: CASRPLADSYEQYF; CDR3nt: TGTGCCAGCAGGCCACTAGCGGACTCCTACGAGCAGTACTTC; j_gene: TRBJ2-7; v_gene: TRBV5-4; abundance: -; d_gene: TRBD2
CDR3aa: CSSSFTGNTYEQYF; CDR3nt: TGTTCCAGCAGCTTCACAGGGAATACCTACGAGCAGTACTTC; j_gene: TRBJ2-7; v_gene: TRBV7-9; abundance: -; d_gene: -
CDR3aa: CASSLPLAGGRDTQYF; CDR3nt: TGCGCCAGCAGCTTACCCCTAGCGGGGGGGAGAGATACGCAGTATTTT; j_gene: TRBJ2-3; v_gene: TRBV5-1; abundance: -; d_gene: TRBD2
CDR3aa: CASSPRTGGMNTEAFF; CDR3nt: TGTGCCAGCAGTCCAAGGACAGGGGGTATGAACACTGAAGCTTTCTTT; j_gene: TRBJ1-1; v_gene: TRBV27; abundance: few; d_gene: TRBD1
CDR3aa: CSVESAGVNTEAFF; CDR3nt: TGCAGCGTTGAATCGGCCGGGGTGAACACTGAAGCTTTCTTT; j_gene: TRBJ1-1; v_gene: TRBV29-1; abundance: -; d_gene: -
CDR3aa: CASSSGVLYEQYF; CDR3nt: TGTGCCAGCAGCTCTGGAGTCCTTTACGAGCAGTACTTC; j_gene: TRBJ2-7; v_gene: TRBV7-6; abundance: -; d_gene: -
CDR3aa: CASSYDQGTDTQYF; CDR3nt: TGTGCCAGCAGCTATGACCAGGGTACAGATACGCAGTATTTT; j_gene: TRBJ2-3; v_gene: TRBV5-4; abundance: -; d_gene: -
CDR3aa: CASSHPGGAGISYEQYF; CDR3nt: TGCGCCAGCAGCCACCCCGGGGGTGCGGGGATCTCCTACGAGCAGTACTTC; j_gene: TRBJ2-7; v_gene: TRBV4-1; abundance: few; d_gene: -
CDR3aa: CASSNGSGKGSYGQYF; CDR3nt: TGTGCCAGTAGTAACGGGTCCGGTAAGGGGTCGTACGGGCAGTACTTC; j_gene: TRBJ2-7; v_gene: TRBV19; abundance: -; d_gene: -
CDR3aa: CASSESFGQERTYNQPQHF; CDR3nt: TGCGCCAGCAGTGAGTCATTTGGACAGGAGCGAACCTACAATCAGCCCCAGCATTTT; j_gene: TRBJ1-5; v_gene: TRBV10-2; abundance: -; d_gene: TRBD1
CDR3aa: CASSSGQLMNTEAFF; CDR3nt: TGTGCCAGCAGTTCCGGACAGCTGATGAACACTGAAGCTTTCTTT; j_gene: TRBJ1-1; v_gene: TRBV6-5; abundance: -; d_gene: -
CDR3aa: CSSSSFRGRSNQPQHF; CDR3nt: TGTTCCAGCAGCTCTTTTCGGGGTCGAAGCAATCAGCCCCAGCATTTT; j_gene: TRBJ1-5; v_gene: TRBV7-9; abundance: -; d_gene: -
CDR3aa: CASSPPVLAGAGELFF; CDR3nt: TGTGCCAGCTCACCACCCGTTTTAGCGGGAGCCGGGGAGCTGTTTTTT; j_gene: TRBJ2-2; v_gene: TRBV18; abundance: few; d_gene: TRBD2